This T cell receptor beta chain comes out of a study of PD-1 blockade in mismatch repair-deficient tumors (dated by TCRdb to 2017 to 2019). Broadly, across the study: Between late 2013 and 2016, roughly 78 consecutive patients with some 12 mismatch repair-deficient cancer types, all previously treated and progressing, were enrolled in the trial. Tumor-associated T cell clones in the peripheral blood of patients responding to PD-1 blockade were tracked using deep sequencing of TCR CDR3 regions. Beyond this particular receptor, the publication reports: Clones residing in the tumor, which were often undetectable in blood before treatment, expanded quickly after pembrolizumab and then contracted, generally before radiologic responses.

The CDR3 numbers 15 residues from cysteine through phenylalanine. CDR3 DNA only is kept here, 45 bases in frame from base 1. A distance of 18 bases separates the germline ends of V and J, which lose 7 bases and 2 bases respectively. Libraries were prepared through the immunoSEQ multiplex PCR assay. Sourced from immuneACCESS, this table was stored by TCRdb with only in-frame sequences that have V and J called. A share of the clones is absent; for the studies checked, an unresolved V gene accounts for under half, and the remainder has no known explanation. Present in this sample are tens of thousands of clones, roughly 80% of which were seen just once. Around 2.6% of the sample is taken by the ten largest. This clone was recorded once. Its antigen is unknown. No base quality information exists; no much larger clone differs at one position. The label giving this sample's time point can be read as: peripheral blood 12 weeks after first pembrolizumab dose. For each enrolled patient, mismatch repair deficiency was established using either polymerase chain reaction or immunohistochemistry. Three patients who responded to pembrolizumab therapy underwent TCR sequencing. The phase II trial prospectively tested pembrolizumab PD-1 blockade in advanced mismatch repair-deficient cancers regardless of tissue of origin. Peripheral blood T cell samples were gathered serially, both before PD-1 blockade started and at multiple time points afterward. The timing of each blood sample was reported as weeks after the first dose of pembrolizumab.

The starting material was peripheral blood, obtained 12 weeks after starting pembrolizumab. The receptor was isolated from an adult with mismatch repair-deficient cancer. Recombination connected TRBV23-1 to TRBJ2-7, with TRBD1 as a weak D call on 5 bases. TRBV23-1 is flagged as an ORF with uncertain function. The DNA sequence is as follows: TGCGCCAGCAAAATATCGGCAGGGATTGCCTACGAGCAGTACTTC. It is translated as CASKISAGIAYEQYF.